Below, 25 T cell receptor beta chains from the same sample are listed, as sequenced in a study of blood T cell repertoires in COVID-19. Assay used: immunoSEQ multiplex PCR; TCRdb lists only in-frame clones, some missing. Counted here are approximately 99,000 clones, 79% occurring once; the ten biggest clones make up 15% to 20%. Sequences were obtained from peripheral blood. These receptors were obtained from a woman over 75 with active or convalescent COVID-19.

The CDR3 nucleotides are TGCGCCAGCAGCCAAGAAGGGGGCAGGCTAGCGAGGAGTTCCGGGGAGCTGTTTTTT. Protein sequence: CASSQEGGRLARSSGELFF. The chain couples TRBV4-3 to TRBJ2-2; weak D call: TRBD1 (7 bases). The CDR3 loop spans 19 amino acids. V gave up 0 bases and J gave up 6 bases, with 23 bases separating them. Germline CDR1 reads LGHNA; CDR2 reads YSLEER.

The chain uses TRBV5-1 and TRBJ2-3, with a tentative D call TRBD1 (5 bases). Deletions cut 6 bases from V and 2 bases from J, with 16 bases between. The CDR3 length is 15 residues. CDR1 is SGHRS and CDR2 is YFSETQ in the germline V gene. CDR3 coding DNA: TGCGCCAGCACCTCGGCAGGGTCCAACACAGATACGCAGTATTTT. Its translation: CASTSAGSNTDTQYF.

This sequence joins TRBV28 and TRBJ2-2; maybe TRBD2 (5 bases). Trimming shortened V by 4 bases and J by 2 bases, and 11 bases separated the two germline ends. The CDR3 consists of 15 residues. In germline, CDR1 is MDHEN, CDR2 SYDVKM. The CDR3 protein is CASSSQRINTGELFF. CDR3 bases: TGTGCCAGCAGTTCCCAGCGGATTAACACCGGGGAGCTGTTTTTT.

The chain combines TRBV15 with TRBJ2-1; D is possibly TRBD2 (5 bases). The CDR3 extends over 12 amino acids. Germline V lookup: CDR1 LNHNV, CDR2 YYDKDF (reference sequence). Trimming pared 1 base from V and 9 bases from J, leaving 7 bases between. The CDR3 DNA reads as TGTGCCACCAGCAGAGTTGAGGGTGAGCAGTTCTTC. Translated, it gives CATSRVEGEQFF.

This chain links TRBV6-5 with TRBJ2-2; TRBD1 matches 7 bases. Looked up from germline, CDR1 is MNHEY and CDR2 is SVGAGI. The CDR3 consists of 14 residues. V shed 7 bases and J 3 bases; nucleotides not matched to a gene: 5. The CDR3 DNA is TGTGCCAGCAAAAACAGGGGAGACACCGGGGAGCTGTTTTTT. Translating gives CASKNRGDTGELFF.

V is TRBV5-4 and J is TRBJ2-3; 11 bases match TRBD2. V shed 0 bases and J 2 bases; nucleotides not matched to a gene: 8. CDR3 length: 18 residues. Germline CDR1 SGHNT, CDR2 YYREEE (reference sequence). CDR3 amino acids: CASSLGLAGRRVTDTQYF. Written as DNA, the CDR3 is TGTGCCAGCAGCTTGGGACTAGCGGGAAGGCGGGTCACAGATACGCAGTATTTT.

The V and J genes are TRBV2 and TRBJ2-1; no reliable D call. The V and J ends lost 7 bases and 4 bases respectively, with 5 bases between them. The CDR3 contains 11 residues. Germline CDR1 and CDR2: SNHLY and FYNNEI. The CDR3 DNA sequence: TGTGCCAGCAATTCGTACAATGAGCAGTTCTTC. It specifies CASNSYNEQFF.

The rearrangement joins TRBV5-6 to TRBJ2-1; TRBD1 agrees at 8 bases. Germline CDR1 SGHDT, CDR2 YYEEEE. With V trimmed by 3 bases and J by 6 bases, 11 bases remained unmatched. The length of the CDR3 is 16 residues. CDR3: CASSSLDRGGGNEQFF. The CDR3 DNA sequence: TGTGCCAGCAGCTCTCTCGACAGGGGCGGTGGCAATGAGCAGTTCTTC.

This sequence joins TRBV27 and TRBJ2-7; 7 bases align to TRBD2. Trimming at V came to 4 bases and at J to 5 bases, leaving 11 bases not matched to a gene. The CDR3 totals 15 residues. The germline CDR1 and CDR2 sequences are MNHEY and SMNVEV (reference sequence). Here the CDR3 reads CASSYIGREGNEQYF. The CDR3 DNA reads as TGTGCCAGCAGTTACATTGGGAGGGAGGGCAACGAGCAGTACTTC.

V gene TRBV3-1 (or the pseudogene TRBV3-2) combines with J gene TRBJ2-5; a weak D match, TRBD2 (7 bases). Germline V gene data show CDR1 as LGHDT and CDR2 as YNNKEL (reference sequence). The CDR3 is 13 residues long. Trimming took off 3 bases at V and 5 bases at J, with 10 bases between the two ends. CDR3 amino acids: CASSQGGGETQYF. CDR3 DNA sequence: TGTGCCAGCAGCCAGGGGGGGGGCGAGACCCAGTACTTC.

This clone was observed a single time. The CDR3 loop is CSVGHRVNTGELFF. CDR3 DNA sequence: TGCAGCGTTGGTCACAGGGTAAACACCGGGGAGCTGTTTTTT. The chain uses TRBV29-1 and TRBJ2-2; tentatively, D is TRBD1 (6 bases). Germline CDR1 is SQVTM and CDR2 is ANQGSEA. V lost 4 bases and J 2 bases, leaving 11 bases between the germline ends. The CDR3 spans 14 residues.

This sequence joins TRBV19 and TRBJ1-1, with 10 positions matching TRBD1. This CDR3 has 16 amino acids. The germline V gene encodes CDR1 LNHDA and CDR2 SQIVND (reference sequence). The J segment lost 6 bases and the V segment lost 3 bases, leaving 10 bases of the junction unmatched. In DNA form, the CDR3 reads TGTGCCAGTAGTATGCGACAGGGGGCGATTATCGCTGAAGCTTTCTTT. This codes for CASSMRQGAIIAEAFF.

This clone occurred a few times. J is TRBJ2-1 and V is TRBV4-2; a possible D gene is TRBD2 (5 bases). V was trimmed by 5 bases and J by 0 bases, leaving 11 bases between them. The CDR3 runs 15 residues. Germline-derived CDR1 and CDR2 are LGHNA and YNFKEQ. This chain's CDR3 is CASSERSSSYNEQFF. The CDR3 DNA is TGTGCCAGCAGCGAGCGGTCGAGCTCCTACAATGAGCAGTTCTTC.

The chain recombines TRBV7-2 with TRBJ2-7, with a possible D match to TRBD1 (5 bases). The germline V gene encodes CDR1 SGHTA and CDR2 FQGNSA. The ends were cut back, 0 bases at V and 6 bases at J, with 15 bases in the middle. This CDR3 region has 15 residues. CDR3 protein: CASSLALGAGFEQYF. DNA for the CDR3: TGTGCCAGCAGCTTAGCCCTTGGGGCAGGGTTCGAGCAGTACTTC.

V is TRBV2 and J is TRBJ2-3; 8 bases fit TRBD2. Trimming at V came to 8 bases and at J to 2 bases, leaving 9 bases not matched to a gene. The germline gives CDR1 SNHLY, CDR2 FYNNEI. The CDR3 has 15 residues. The CDR3 coding sequence is TGTGCCAGCGGGGCTAGCGGGTTACTCACAGATACGCAGTATTTT. As protein: CASGASGLLTDTQYF.

The V gene is TRBV30, the J gene TRBJ1-3, with unresolved D. CDR3 length equals 15 residues. Germline assignment: CDR1 GTSNPN and CDR2 SVGIG (reference sequence). V lost 0 bases and J lost 0, with 9 bases in between. The CDR3 nucleotides read TGTGCCTGGAGTGTTGGCTCTTACTCTGGAAACACCATATATTTT. Translating it yields CAWSVGSYSGNTIYF.

The V call is TRBV28, the J call TRBJ1-2; D remains ambiguous. Germline V gives CDR1 MDHEN, CDR2 SYDVKM. The CDR3 is 18 amino acids. Trimming shortened V by 5 bases and J by 5 bases, and 27 bases separated the two germline ends. CDR3 sequence (DNA): TGTGCCAGCAGTGATGGTGGCAGCCTGTCGGTCGCGGCGTATGGCTACACCTTC. Translating gives CASSDGGSLSVAAYGYTF.

The rearrangement joins TRBV19 to TRBJ1-1, with D possibly matching TRBD1 (5 bases). V was cut by 4 bases and J by 3 bases, with 15 bases left in between. The CDR3 totals 15 residues. Germline CDR1 and CDR2: LNHDA and SQIVND (reference sequence). The CDR3 loop is CASSTLNRRHTEAFF. The DNA for the CDR3 is TGTGCCAGTAGTACCTTGAACAGGCGGCACACTGAAGCTTTCTTT.

On this clone itself: At one end, the junction sequence differs from germline, possibly due to a read error. V usage is TRBV5-1 and J usage is TRBJ2-7, with 10 positions matching TRBD1. Germline loops: CDR1 SGHRS, CDR2 YFSETQ. The CDR3 loop spans 19 amino acids. This CDR3 reads CASSLARVTGGAGSYEQYF. Here the CDR3 DNA reads TGTGCCAGCAGCTTGGCCCGGGTGACAGGGGGCGCGGGCTCCTACGAGCAGTACTTC.

The chain is built from TRBV30 and TRBJ2-1; 10 bases align to TRBD2. V gave up 6 bases and J gave up 5 bases; unmatched junction bases: 4. Germline CDR1 GTSNPN, CDR2 SVGIG (reference sequence). This CDR3 is 13 amino acids long. In DNA form, the CDR3 reads TGTGCCTGTTCTAGCGGGAGCCACAATGAGCAGTTCTTC. This codes for CACSSGSHNEQFF.

The CDR3 DNA reads TGTGCCAGCAGCCAAGATCCCCCATCGGGATTTACCATTCAGTACTTC. This gives the protein CASSQDPPSGFTIQYF. J is TRBJ2-4 and V is TRBV14, with D tentatively TRBD2 (5 bases). The CDR3 consists of 16 residues. The germline V gene has CDR1 SGHDN and CDR2 FVKESK. Trimming took 0 bases from V and 9 from J, leaving 18 bases between them.

The V and J genes are TRBV2 and TRBJ2-7; D perhaps matches TRBD2 (6 bases). The V and J ends lost 6 bases and 5 bases respectively, with 23 bases between them. This CDR3 spans 16 amino acids. The V gene's germline CDR1 is SNHLY and CDR2 FYNNEI. Here the CDR3 reads CASRSLSGPGRNEQYF. The CDR3 DNA follows: TGTGCCAGCAGGAGTCTTTCGGGGCCAGGGAGGAACGAGCAGTACTTC.

The chain links TRBV28 to TRBJ2-7; the match to TRBD2 covers 7 bases. The trim removed 4 bases at V and 3 bases at J, leaving 9 bases unmatched. Germline CDR1 and CDR2: MDHEN and SYDVKM. The CDR3 is 15 amino acids. The CDR3 DNA sequence: TGTGCCAGCAGTTCTAGCGGAGGGGCGTACTACGAGCAGTACTTC. As protein: CASSSSGGAYYEQYF. Combining the CDR3 with reference TRBV28 and TRBJ2-7 gives the whole variable domain DVKVTQSSRYLVKRTGEKVFLECVQDMDHENMFWYRQDPGLGLRLIYFSYDVKMKEKGDIPEGYSVSREKKERFSLILESASTNQTSMYLCASSSSGGAYYEQYFGPGTRLTVT.

This sequence joins TRBV6-5 and TRBJ1-1, with D maybe TRBD1 (6 bases). Trimming pared 5 bases from V and 2 bases from J, leaving 15 bases between. The CDR3 runs to 15 residues. CDR1 and CDR2 from the germline V gene are MNHEY and SVGAGI. CDR3 protein: CASSPPGHSNTEAFF. CDR3 sequence (DNA): TGTGCCAGCAGTCCCCCGGGACATTCAAACACTGAAGCTTTCTTT.

The chain carries TRBV25-1 and TRBJ1-3; a weak D match, TRBD1 (6 bases). The CDR3 has 18 residues. Germline CDR1 is MGHDK and CDR2 is SYGVNS. Trimming stripped 3 bases from V and 4 bases from J, with 22 bases between. CDR3 in amino acids: CASSDGYGGPLGGNTIYF. CDR3 DNA sequence: TGTGCCAGCAGTGATGGGTATGGGGGCCCCCTAGGGGGAAACACCATATATTTT.